The clone carrying this TCR beta chain came up many times. Its antigen is unknown. The V end was cut by 4 bases, the J end by 4 bases, with 13 bases between. The CDR3 consists of 14 residues. Germline CDR1 reads MNHNS; CDR2 reads SASEGT. Diagnostic assessment was based on clinical symptoms, serum thyroxine and TRAb, thyroid ultrasound and orbital computed tomography. These data originate in a study of T cells in Graves' hyperthyroidism and ophthalmopathy. Turning to the study itself: Before treatment of any kind, peripheral blood was taken at initial diagnosis. Study-level points and caveats: Blood samples included most of the expanded thyroid clonotypes exceeding 0.001.

Amplification targeted TCR beta CDR3 regions from RNA transcripts. In the first-round RT-PCR of the TCR CDR3, the HTBI primer set was used. TCRdb processed the multiplex PCR reads anew with MiXCR; each CDR3 protein has one entry. The sample has roughly 360,000 distinct CDR3 sequences; roughly 14% are singletons. The chain has TRBV6-1 and TRBJ2-5; tentatively, D is TRBD1 (7 bases). Sequenced sample: blood. The receptor was isolated from a man between 25 and 39 years old with Graves' hyperthyroidism that later progressed to Graves' ophthalmopathy. The CDR3 region is CASSGQGEVETQYF. CDR3 sequence (DNA): TGTGCCAGCAGTGGGCAGGGGGAGGTAGAGACCCAGTACTTC.